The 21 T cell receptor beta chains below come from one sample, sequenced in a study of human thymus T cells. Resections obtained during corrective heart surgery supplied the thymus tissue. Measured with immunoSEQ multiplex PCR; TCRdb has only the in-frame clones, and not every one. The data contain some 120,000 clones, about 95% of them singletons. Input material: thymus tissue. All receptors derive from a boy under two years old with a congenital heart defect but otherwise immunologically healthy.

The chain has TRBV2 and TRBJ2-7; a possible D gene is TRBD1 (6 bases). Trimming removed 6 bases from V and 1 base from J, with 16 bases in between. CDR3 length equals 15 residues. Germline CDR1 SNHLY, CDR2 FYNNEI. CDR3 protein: CASRTIIGGSYEQYF. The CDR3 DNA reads TGTGCCAGCAGGACCATAATAGGGGGTTCCTACGAGCAGTACTTC.

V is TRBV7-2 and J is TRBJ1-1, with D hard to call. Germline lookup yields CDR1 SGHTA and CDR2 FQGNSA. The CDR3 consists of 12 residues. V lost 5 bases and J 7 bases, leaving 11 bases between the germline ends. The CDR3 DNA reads TGTGCCAGCAGCCTACTTCGGAGTGAAGCTTTCTTT. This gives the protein CASSLLRSEAFF.

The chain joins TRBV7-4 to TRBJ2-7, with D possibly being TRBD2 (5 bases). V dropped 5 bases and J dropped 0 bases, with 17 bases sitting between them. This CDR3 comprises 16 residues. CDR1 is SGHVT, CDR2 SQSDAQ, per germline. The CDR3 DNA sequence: TGTGCCAGCAGCCAAAATACAGCGGATATCTCCTACGAGCAGTACTTC. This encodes CASSQNTADISYEQYF.

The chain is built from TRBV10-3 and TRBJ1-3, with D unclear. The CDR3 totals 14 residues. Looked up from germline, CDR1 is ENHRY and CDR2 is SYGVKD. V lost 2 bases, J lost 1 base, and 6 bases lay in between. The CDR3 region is CAISEGQSGNTIYF. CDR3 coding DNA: TGTGCCATCAGTGAGGGGCAGTCTGGAAACACCATATATTTT.

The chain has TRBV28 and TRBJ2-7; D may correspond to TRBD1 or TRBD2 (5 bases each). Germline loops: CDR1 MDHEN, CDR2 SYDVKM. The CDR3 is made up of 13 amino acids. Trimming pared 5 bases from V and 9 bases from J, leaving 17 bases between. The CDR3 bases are TGTGCCAGCAGTAAGCGGACATCCCTCGGGCAGTACTTC. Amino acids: CASSKRTSLGQYF.

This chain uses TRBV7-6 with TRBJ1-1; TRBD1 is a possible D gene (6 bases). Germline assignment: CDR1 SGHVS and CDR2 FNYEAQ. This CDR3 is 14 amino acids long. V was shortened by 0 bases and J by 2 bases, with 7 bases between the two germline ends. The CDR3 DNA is TGTGCCAGCAGCTTAGCGGACAGAAACACTGAAGCTTTCTTT. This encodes CASSLADRNTEAFF.

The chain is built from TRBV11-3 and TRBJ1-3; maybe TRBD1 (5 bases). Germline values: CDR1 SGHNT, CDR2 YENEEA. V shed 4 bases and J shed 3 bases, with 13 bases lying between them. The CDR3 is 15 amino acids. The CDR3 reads CASSSQGRNGNTIYF. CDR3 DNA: TGTGCCAGCAGCTCGCAGGGCCGGAATGGAAACACCATATATTTT.

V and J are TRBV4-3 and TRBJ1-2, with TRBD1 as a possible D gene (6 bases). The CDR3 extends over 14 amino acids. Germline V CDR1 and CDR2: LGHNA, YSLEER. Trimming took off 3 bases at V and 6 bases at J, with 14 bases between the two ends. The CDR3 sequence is CASSHLQGLNGYTF. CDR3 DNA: TGCGCCAGCAGCCATTTACAGGGTCTCAATGGCTACACCTTC.

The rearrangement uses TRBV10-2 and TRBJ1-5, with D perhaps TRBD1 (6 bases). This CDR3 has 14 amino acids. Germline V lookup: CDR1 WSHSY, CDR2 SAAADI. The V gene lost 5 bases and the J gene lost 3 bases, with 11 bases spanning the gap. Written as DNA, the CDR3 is TGCGCCAGCAGTACGGACAGCAACAATCAGCCCCAGCATTTT. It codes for CASSTDSNNQPQHF.

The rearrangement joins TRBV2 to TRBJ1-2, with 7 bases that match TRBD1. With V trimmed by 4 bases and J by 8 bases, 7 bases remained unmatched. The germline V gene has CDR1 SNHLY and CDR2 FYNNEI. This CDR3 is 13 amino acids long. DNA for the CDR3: TGTGCCAGCAGTGGAGCCAGGGGGAACGGCTACACCTTC. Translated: CASSGARGNGYTF.

This CDR3 is CASSRTDGCTDTQYF. CDR3 in DNA: TGCGCCAGCAGCCGGACGGACGGGTGCACAGATACGCAGTATTTT. The rearrangement joins TRBV4-1 to TRBJ2-3; unclear D gene. Trimming left V 4 bases short and J 1 base short, with 12 bases between. The CDR3 totals 15 residues. Looked up from germline, CDR1 is MGHRA and CDR2 is YSYEKL.

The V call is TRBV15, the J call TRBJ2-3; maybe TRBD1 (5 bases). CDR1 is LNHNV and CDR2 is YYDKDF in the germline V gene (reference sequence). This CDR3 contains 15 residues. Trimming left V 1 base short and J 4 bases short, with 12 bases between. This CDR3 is CATSRAGLGADTQYF. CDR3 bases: TGTGCCACCAGCAGAGCAGGGCTGGGCGCAGATACGCAGTATTTT.

CDR3 amino acids: CASSKEGTTSPLHF. The CDR3 bases are TGTGCCAGCAGTAAGGAGGGAACAACCTCACCCCTCCACTTT. This chain links TRBV6-6 with TRBJ1-6; D is ambiguous. This CDR3 comprises 14 residues. The germline V gene encodes CDR1 MNHNY and CDR2 SVGAGI (reference sequence). Trimming cost V 5 bases and J 10 bases, with 15 bases left between them.

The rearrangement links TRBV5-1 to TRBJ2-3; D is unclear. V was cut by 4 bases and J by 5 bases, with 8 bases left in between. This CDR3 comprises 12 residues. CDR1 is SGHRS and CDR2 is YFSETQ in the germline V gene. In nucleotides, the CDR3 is TGCGCCAGCAGCATCCCTAAAGATACGCAGTATTTT. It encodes CASSIPKDTQYF. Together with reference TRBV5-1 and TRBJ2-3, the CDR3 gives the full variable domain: KAGVTQTPRYLIKTRGQQVTLSCSPISGHRSVSWYQQTPGQGLQFLFEYFSETQRNKGNFPGRFSGRQFSNSRSEMNVSTLELGDSALYLCASSIPKDTQYFGPGTRLTVL.

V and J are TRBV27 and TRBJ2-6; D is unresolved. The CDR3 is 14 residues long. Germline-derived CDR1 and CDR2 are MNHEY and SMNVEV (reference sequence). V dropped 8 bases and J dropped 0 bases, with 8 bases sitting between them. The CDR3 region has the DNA TGTGCCAGCGCTAGTTGCTCTGGGGCCAACGTCCTGACTTTC. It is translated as CASASCSGANVLTF.

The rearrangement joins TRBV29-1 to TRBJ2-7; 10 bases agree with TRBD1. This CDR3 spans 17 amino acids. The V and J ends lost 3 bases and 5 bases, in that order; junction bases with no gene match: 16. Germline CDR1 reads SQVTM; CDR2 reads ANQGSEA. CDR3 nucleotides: TGCAGCGTTGAGACAAGTGGAGAGGACAGGGGGGGAAACGAGCAGTACTTC. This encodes CSVETSGEDRGGNEQYF.

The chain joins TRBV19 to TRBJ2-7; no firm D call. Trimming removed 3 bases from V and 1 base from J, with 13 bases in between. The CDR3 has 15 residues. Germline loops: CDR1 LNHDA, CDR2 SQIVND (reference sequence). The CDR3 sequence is CASSISEGRSYEQYF. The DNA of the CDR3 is TGTGCCAGTAGTATTTCTGAAGGCAGGTCCTACGAGCAGTACTTC.

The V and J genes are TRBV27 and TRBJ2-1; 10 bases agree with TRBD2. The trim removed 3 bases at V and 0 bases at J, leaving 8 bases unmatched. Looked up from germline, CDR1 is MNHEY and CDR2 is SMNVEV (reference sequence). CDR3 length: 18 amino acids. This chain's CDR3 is CASSLGTSAPSSYNEQFF. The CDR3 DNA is TGTGCCAGCAGTTTGGGGACTAGCGCCCCGAGCTCCTACAATGAGCAGTTCTTC.

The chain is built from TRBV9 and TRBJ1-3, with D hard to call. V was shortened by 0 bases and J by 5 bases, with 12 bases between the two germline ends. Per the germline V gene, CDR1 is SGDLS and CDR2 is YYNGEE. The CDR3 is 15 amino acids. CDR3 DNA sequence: TGTGCCAGCAGCGTAGGGGTCAATCTCCGAAACACCATATATTTT. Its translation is CASSVGVNLRNTIYF.

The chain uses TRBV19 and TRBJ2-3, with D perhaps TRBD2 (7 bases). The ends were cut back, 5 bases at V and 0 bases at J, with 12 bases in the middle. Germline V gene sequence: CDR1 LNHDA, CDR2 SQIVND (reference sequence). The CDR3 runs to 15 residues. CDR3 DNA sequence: TGTGCCAGTAGTTGGGCGGGGGCTAGCACAGATACGCAGTATTTT. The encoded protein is CASSWAGASTDTQYF.

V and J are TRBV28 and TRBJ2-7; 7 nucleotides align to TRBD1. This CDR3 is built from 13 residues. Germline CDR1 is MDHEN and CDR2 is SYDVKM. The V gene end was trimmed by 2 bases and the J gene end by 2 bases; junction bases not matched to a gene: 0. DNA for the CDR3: TGTGCCAGCAGTTTACAGGGGGCCTACGAGCAGTACTTC. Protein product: CASSLQGAYEQYF.